Only one count was recorded for the clone carrying this T cell receptor beta chain. The antigen is unknown. This record comes from a study of shared clonotypes between healthy human individuals. Study information: Per-donor plates numbered three CD4 naive, three CD4 memory, two CD8 naive and one CD8 memory. Study-level results: Naive CD4 clonotypes overlapped across a few donors at approximately 5.3%.

CD45RO negativity and positive selection for CCR7 defined naive CD8 cells, a population that excluded terminally differentiated effector memory CD45RA+ cells. The donor cohort consisted entirely of Caucasian adults residing in Nashville, Tennessee. Authors' analysis steps: Junction-only sequences produced by ImmunoSEQ had no quality scores, so filtering differed. Assay: immunoSEQ multiplex PCR; the TCRdb copy retains only in-frame clones and omits some. V and J calls and clone size follow that table, whereas D and trimming were derived from the DNA. There are hundreds of thousands of clones in the sample; about 96% occur only once, and 0.2% to 0.25% lies in the top ten. The CDR3 loop spans 15 amino acids. V was clipped by 7 bases and J by 0 bases; unmatched bases: 5. CDR1 and CDR2 from the germline V gene are SNHLY and FYNNEI.

V usage is TRBV2 and J usage is TRBJ2-1; 8 bases match TRBD1. The specimen was naive CD8+ T cells sorted from blood. The clonotype comes from a man aged 25-40 years in good health. The CDR3 here is CASTGTGSSYNEQFF. CDR3 DNA: TGTGCCAGCACTGGGACAGGAAGCTCCTACAATGAGCAGTTCTTC.